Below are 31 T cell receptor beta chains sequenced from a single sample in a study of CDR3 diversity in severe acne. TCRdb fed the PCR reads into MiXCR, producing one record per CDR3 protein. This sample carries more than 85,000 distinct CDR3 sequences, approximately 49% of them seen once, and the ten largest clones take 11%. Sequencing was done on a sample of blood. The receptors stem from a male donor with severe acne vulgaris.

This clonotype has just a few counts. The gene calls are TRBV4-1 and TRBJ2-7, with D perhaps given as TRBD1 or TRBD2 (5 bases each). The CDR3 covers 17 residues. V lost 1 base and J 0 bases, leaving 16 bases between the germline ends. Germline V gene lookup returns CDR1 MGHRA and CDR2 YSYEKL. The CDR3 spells CASSQAIGTADSYEQYF. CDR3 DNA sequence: TGCGCCAGCAGCCAAGCGATCGGGACGGCAGACTCCTACGAGCAGTACTTC.

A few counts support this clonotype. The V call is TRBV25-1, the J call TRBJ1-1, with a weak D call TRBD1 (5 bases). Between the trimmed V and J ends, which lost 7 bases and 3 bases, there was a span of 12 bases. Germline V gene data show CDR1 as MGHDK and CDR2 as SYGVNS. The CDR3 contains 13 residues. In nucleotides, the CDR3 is TGTGCCAGCAATAGTGACAGCTACACTGAAGCTTTCTTT. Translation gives CASNSDSYTEAFF.

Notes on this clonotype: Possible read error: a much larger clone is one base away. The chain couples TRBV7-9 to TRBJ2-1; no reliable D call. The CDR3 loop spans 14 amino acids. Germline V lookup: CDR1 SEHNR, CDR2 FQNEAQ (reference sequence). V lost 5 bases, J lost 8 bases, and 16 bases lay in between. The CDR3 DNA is TGTGCCAGCAGCCCTAAAACTGCTTACGATGAGCAGTTCTTC. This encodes CASSPKTAYDEQFF. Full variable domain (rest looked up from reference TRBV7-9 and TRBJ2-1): DTGVSQNPRHKITKRGQNVTFRCDPISEHNRLYWYRQTLGQGPEFLTYFQNEAQLEKSRLLSDRFSAERPKGSFSTLEIQRTEQGDSAMYLCASSPKTAYDEQFFGPGTRLTVL.

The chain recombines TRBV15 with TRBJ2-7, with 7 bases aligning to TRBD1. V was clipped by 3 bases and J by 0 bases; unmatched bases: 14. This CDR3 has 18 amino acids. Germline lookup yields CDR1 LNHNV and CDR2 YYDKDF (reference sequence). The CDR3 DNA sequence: TGTGCCACCAGCAGCTTCCCCATGGGGACAGAGAGCTCCTACGAGCAGTACTTC. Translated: CATSSFPMGTESSYEQYF.

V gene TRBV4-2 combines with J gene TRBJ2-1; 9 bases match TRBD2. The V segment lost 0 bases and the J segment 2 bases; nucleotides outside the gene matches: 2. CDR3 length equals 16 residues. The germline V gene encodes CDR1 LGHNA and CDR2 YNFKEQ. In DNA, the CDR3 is TGTGCCAGCAGCCAAGATTCTAGCGGGACCTACAATGAGCAGTTCTTC. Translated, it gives CASSQDSSGTYNEQFF.

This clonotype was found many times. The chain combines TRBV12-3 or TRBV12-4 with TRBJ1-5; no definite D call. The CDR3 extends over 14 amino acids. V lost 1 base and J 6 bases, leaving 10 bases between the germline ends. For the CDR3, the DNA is TGTGCCAGCAGTTTAGACAGCGGGAGTCAGCCCCAGCATTTT. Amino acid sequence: CASSLDSGSQPQHF.

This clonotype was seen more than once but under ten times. The CDR3 loop is CASSNDLRTQYF. CDR3 sequence (DNA): TGTGCCAGCAGCAACGACCTAAGGACCCAGTACTTC. The gene calls are TRBV7-8 and TRBJ2-5; D remains unclear. CDR1 and CDR2 from the germline V gene are SGHVS and FQNEAQ. The CDR3 consists of 12 residues. V was pared by 5 bases and J by 7 bases, with 11 bases between.

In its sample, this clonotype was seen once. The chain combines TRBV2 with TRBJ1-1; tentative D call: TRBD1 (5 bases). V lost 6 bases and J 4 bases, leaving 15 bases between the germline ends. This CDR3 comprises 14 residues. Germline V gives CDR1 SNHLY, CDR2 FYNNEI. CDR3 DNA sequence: TGTGCCAGCAGACGGGGACCTGGTGGCACTGAAGCTTTCTTT. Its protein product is CASRRGPGGTEAFF.

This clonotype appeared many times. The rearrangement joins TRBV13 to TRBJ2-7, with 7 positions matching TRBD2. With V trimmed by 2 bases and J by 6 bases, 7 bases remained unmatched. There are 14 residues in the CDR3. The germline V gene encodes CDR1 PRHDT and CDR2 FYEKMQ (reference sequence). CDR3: CASSLRGGSGEQYV. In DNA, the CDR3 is TGTGCCAGCAGCTTACGCGGGGGTTCCGGCGAGCAGTACGTC.

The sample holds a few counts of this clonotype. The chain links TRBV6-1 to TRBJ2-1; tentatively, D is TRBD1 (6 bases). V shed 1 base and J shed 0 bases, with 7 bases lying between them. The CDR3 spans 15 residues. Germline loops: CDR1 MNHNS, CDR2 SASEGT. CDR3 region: CASSEEQGSYNEQFF. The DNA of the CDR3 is TGTGCCAGCAGTGAAGAACAGGGCTCCTACAATGAGCAGTTCTTC.

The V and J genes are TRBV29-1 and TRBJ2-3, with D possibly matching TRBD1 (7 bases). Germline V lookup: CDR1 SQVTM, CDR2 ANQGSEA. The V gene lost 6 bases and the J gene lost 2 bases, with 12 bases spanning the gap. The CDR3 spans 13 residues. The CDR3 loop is CSVEGQPTDTQYF. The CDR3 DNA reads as TGCAGCGTGGAGGGACAGCCCACAGATACGCAGTATTTT.

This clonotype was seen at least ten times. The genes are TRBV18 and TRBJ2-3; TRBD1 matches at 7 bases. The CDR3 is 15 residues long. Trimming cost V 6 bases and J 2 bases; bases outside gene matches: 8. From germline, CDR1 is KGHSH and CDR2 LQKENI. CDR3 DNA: TGTGCCAGCTCCTTAAGACAGGGTCACACAGATACGCAGTATTTT. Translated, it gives CASSLRQGHTDTQYF.

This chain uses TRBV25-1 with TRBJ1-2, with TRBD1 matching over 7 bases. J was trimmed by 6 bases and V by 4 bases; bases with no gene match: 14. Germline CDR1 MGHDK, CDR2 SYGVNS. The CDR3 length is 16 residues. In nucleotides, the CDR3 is TGTGCCAGCAGTGCCTCACCCGGGACAGACGGAGATGGCTACACCTTC. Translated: CASSASPGTDGDGYTF.

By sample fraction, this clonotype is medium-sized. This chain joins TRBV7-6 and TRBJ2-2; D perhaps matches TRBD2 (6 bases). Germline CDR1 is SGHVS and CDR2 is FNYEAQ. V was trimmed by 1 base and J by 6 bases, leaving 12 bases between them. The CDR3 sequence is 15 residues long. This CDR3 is CASSLEPGVAGELFF. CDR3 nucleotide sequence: TGTGCCAGCAGCTTAGAACCGGGGGTCGCCGGGGAGCTGTTTTTT. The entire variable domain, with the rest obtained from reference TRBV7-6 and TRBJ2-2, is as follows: GAGVSQSPRYKVTKRGQDVALRCDPISGHVSLYWYRQALGQGPEFLTYFNYEAQQDKSGLPNDRFSAERPEGSISTLTIQRTEQRDSAMYRCASSLEPGVAGELFFGEGSRLTVL.

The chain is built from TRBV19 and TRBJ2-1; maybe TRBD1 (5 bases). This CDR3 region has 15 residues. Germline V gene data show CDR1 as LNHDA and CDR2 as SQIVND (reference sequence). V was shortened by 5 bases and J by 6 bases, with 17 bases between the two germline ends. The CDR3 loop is CASSWRQGDANEQFF. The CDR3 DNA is TGTGCCAGTAGTTGGCGGCAGGGCGATGCCAATGAGCAGTTCTTC.

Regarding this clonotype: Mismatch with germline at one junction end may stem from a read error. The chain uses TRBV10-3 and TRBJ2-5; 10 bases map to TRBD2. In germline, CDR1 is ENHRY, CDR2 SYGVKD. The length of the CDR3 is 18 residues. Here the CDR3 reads CVISQREGTSATQETQYF. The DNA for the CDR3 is TGTGTCATCAGTCAGAGGGAGGGGACTAGCGCAACACAAGAGACCCAGTACTTC.

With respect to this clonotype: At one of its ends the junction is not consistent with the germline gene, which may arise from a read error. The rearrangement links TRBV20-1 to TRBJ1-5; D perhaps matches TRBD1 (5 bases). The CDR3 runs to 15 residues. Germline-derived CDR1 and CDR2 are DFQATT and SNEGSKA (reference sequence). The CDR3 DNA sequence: TGTAGTGCTCCAAGGGGATCGGTAGGCAATCAGCCCCAGCATTTT. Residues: CSAPRGSVGNQPQHF.

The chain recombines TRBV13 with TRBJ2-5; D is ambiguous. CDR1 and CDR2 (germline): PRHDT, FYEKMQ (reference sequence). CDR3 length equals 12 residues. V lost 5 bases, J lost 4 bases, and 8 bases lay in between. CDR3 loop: CASSHQLETQYF. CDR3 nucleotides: TGTGCCAGCAGCCACCAACTAGAGACCCAGTACTTC. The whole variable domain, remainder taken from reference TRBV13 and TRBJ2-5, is AAGVIQSPRHLIKEKRETATLKCYPIPRHDTVYWYQQGPGQDPQFLISFYEKMQSDKGSIPDRFSAQQFSDYHSELNMSSLELGDSALYFCASSHQLETQYFGPGTRLLVL.

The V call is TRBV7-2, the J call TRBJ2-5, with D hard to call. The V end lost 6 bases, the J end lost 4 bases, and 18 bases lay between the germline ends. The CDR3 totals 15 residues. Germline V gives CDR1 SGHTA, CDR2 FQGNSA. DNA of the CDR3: TGTGCCAGCAGTCCGATGCGTAGCCCGTCAGAGACCCAGTACTTC. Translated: CASSPMRSPSETQYF.

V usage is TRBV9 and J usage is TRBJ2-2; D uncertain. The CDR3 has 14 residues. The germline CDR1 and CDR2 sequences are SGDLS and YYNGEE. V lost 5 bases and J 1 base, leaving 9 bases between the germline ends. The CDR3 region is CASRQRLNTGELFF. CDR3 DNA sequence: TGTGCCAGCAGACAGCGATTGAACACCGGGGAGCTGTTTTTT.

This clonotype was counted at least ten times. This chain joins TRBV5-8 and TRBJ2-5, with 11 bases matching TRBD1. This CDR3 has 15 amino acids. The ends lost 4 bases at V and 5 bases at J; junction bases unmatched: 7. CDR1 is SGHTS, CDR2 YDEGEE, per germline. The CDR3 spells CASSRGTGGRETQYF. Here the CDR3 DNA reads TGTGCCAGCAGCAGGGGGACAGGGGGAAGGGAGACCCAGTACTTC. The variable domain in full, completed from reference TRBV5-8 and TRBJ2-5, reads EAGVTQSPTHLIKTRGQQATLRCSPISGHTSVYWYQQALGLGLQFLLWYDEGEERNRGNFPPRFSGRQFPNYSSELNVNALELEDSALYLCASSRGTGGRETQYFGPGTRLLVL.

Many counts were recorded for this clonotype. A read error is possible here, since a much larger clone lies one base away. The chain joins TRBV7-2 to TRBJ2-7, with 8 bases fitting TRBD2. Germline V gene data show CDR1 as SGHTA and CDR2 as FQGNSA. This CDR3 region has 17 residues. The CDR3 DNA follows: TGTGCCGGCAGCTTGAAATCAGCGGGAGCTATCAGCTACGAGCAGTACTTC. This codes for CAGSLKSAGAISYEQYF.

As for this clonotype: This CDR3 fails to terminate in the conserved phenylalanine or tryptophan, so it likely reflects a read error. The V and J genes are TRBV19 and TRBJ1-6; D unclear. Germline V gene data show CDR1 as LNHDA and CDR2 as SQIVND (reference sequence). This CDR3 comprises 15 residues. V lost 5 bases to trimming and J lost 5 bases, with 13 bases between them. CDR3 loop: CASSSGTADNSPLHS. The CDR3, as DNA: TGTGCCAGTAGTTCTGGTACAGCAGATAATTCACCCCTCCACTCT.

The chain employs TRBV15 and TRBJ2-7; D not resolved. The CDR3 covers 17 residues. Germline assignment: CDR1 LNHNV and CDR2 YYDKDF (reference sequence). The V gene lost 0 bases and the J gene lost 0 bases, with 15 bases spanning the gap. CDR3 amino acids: CATSRDLSSASSYEQYF. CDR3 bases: TGTGCCACCAGCAGAGATCTTTCCAGCGCCAGCTCCTACGAGCAGTACTTC.

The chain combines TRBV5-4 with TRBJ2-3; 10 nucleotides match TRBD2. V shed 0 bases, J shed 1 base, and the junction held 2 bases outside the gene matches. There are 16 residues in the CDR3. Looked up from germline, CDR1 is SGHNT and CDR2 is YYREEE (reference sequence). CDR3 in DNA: TGTGCCAGCAGCTTGGCTAGCGGGAGTGGCACAGATACGCAGTATTTT. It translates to CASSLASGSGTDTQYF.

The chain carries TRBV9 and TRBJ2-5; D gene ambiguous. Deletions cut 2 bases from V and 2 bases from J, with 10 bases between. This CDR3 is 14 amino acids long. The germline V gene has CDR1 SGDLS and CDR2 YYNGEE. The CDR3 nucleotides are TGTGCCAGCAGCGTCTTCCCAGATCAAGAGACCCAGTACTTC. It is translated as CASSVFPDQETQYF.

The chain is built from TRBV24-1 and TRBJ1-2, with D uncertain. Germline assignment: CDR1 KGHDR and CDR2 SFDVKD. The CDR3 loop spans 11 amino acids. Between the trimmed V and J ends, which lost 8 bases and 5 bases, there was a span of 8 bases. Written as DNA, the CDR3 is TGTGCCACCAAGGAACCTTATGGCTACACCTTC. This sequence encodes CATKEPYGYTF.

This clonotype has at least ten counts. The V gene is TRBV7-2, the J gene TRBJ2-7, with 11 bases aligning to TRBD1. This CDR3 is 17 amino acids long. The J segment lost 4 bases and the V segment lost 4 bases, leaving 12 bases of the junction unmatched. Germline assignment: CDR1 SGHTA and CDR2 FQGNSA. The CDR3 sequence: CASSSMEDRGRGYEQYF. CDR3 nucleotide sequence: TGTGCCAGCAGCTCAATGGAGGACAGGGGGCGAGGGTACGAGCAGTACTTC.

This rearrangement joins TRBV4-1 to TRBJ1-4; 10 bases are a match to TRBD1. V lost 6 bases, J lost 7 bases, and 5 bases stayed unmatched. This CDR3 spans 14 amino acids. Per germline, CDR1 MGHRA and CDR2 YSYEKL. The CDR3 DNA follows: TGCGCCAGCAGTTCCGGACAGGGGGGTGAAAAACTGTTTTTT. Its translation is CASSSGQGGEKLFF.

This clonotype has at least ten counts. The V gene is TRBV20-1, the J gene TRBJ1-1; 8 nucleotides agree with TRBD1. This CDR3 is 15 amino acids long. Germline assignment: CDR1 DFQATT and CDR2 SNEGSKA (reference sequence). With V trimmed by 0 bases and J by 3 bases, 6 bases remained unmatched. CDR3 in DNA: TGCAGTGCTAGAGATCTCCAGGGGGCGCACACTGAAGCTTTCTTT. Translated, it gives CSARDLQGAHTEAFF.

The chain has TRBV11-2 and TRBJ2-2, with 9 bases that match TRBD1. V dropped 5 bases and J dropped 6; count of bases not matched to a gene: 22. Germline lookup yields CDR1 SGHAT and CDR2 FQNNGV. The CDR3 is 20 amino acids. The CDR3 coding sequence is TGTGCCAGCAGCGCCCCAATGAGGACAGGGGCGATTTCGGGCGCCGGGGAGCTGTTTTTT. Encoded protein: CASSAPMRTGAISGAGELFF.